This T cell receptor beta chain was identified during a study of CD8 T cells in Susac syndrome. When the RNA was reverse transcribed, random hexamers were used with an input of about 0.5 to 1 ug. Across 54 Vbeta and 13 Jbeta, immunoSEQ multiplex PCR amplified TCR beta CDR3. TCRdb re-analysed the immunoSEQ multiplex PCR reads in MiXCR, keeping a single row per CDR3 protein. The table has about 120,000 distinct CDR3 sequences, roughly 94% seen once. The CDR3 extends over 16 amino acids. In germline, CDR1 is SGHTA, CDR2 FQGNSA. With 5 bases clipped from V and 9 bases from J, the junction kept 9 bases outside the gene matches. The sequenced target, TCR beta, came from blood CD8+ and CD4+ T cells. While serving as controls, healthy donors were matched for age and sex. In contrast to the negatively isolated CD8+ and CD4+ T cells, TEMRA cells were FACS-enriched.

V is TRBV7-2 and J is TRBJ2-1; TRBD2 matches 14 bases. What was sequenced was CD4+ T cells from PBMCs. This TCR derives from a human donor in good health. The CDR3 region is CASSRRGLAGGSEQFF. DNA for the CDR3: TGTGCCAGCAGCAGACGAGGACTAGCGGGAGGCTCTGAGCAGTTCTTC.